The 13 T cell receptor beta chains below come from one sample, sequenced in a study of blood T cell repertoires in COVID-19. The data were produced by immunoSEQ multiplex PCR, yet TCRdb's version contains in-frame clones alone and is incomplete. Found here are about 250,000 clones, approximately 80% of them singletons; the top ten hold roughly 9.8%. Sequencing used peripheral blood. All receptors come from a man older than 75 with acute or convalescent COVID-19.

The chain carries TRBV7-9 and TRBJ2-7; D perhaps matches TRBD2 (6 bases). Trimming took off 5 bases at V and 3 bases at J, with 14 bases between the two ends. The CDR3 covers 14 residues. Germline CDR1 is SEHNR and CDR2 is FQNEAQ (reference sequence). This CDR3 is CASSRGGTFYEQYF. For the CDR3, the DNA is TGTGCCAGCAGCCGGGGCGGGACGTTCTACGAGCAGTACTTC.

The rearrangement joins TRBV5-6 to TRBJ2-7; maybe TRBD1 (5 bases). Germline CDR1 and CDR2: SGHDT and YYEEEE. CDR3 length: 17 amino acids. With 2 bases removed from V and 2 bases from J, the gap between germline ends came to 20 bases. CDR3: CASSFPSDSLGAYEQYF. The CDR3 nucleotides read TGTGCCAGCAGCTTTCCCTCCGACAGCCTAGGGGCCTACGAGCAGTACTTC. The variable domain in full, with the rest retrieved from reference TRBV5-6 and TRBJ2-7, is DAGVTQSPTHLIKTRGQQVTLRCSPKSGHDTVSWYQQALGQGPQFIFQYYEEEERQRGNFPDRFSGHQFPNYSSELNVNALLLGDSALYLCASSFPSDSLGAYEQYFGPGTRLTVT.

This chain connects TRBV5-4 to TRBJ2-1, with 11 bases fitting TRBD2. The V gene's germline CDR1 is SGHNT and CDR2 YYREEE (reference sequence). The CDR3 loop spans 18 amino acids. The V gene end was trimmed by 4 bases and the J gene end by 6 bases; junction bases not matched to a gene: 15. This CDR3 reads CASSPYRFSGGASNEQFF. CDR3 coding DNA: TGTGCCAGCAGCCCCTATCGTTTTAGCGGGGGGGCCAGCAATGAGCAGTTCTTC.

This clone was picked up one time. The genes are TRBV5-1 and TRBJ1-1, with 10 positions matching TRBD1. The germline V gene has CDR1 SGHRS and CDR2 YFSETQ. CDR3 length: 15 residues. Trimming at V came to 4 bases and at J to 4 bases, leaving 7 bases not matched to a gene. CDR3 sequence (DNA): TGCGCCAGCAGCGCCAAGACAGGGGGCGGCACTGAAGCTTTCTTT. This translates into CASSAKTGGGTEAFF. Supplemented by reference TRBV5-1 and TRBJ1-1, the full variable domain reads KAGVTQTPRYLIKTRGQQVTLSCSPISGHRSVSWYQQTPGQGLQFLFEYFSETQRNKGNFPGRFSGRQFSNSRSEMNVSTLELGDSALYLCASSAKTGGGTEAFFGQGTRLTVV.

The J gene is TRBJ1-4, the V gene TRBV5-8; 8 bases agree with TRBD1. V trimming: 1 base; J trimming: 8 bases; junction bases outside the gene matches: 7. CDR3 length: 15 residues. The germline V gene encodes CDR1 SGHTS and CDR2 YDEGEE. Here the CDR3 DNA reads TGTGCCAGCAGCTTGACCGGGACAGGATTGGAAAAACTGTTTTTT. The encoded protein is CASSLTGTGLEKLFF.

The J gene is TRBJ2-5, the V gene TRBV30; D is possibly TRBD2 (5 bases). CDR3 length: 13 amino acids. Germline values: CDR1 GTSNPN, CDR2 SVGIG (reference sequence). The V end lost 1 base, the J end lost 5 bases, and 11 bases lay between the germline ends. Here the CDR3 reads CAWSGAEAETQYF. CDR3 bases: TGTGCCTGGAGTGGGGCGGAGGCGGAGACCCAGTACTTC.

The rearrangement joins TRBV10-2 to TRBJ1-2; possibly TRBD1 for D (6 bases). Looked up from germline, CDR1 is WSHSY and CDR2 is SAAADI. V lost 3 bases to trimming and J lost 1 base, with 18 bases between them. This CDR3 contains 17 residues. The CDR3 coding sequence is TGCGCCAGCAGTGACCAAGGGGGAGGGTCGGGTAACTATGGCTACACCTTC. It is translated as CASSDQGGGSGNYGYTF.

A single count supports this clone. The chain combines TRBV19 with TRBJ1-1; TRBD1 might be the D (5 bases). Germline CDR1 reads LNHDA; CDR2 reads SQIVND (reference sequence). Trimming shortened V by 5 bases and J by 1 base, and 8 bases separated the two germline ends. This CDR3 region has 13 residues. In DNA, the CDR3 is TGTGCCAGTAGTCTCGACAGGAACACTGAAGCTTTCTTT. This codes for CASSLDRNTEAFF.

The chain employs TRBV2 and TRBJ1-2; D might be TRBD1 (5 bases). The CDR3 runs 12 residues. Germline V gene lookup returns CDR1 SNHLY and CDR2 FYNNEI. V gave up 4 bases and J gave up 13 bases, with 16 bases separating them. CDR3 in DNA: TGTGCCAGCAGTGGACAGTCGAGATTTCTCACCTTC. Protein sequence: CASSGQSRFLTF.

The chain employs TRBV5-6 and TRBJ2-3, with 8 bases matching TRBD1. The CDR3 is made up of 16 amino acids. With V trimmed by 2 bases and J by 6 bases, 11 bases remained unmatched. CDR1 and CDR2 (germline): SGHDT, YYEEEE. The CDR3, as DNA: TGTGCCAGCAGCTTCAAGCGGGCAGGGGGCGCCGATACGCAGTATTTT. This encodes CASSFKRAGGADTQYF.

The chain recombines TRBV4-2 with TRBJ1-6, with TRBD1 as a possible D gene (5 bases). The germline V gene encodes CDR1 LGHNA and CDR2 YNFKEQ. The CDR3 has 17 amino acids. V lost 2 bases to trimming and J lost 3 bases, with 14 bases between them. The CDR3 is CASSQRVQDLYNSPLHF. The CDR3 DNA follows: TGTGCCAGCAGCCAAAGAGTACAGGATCTCTATAATTCACCCCTCCACTTT.

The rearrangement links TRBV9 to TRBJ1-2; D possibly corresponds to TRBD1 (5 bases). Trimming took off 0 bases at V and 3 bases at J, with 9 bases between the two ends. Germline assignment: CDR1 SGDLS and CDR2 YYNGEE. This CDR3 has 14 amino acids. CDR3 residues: CASSVGDSHYGYTF. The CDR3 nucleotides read TGTGCCAGCAGCGTAGGCGACAGCCACTATGGCTACACCTTC. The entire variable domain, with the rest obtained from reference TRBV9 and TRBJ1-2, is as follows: DSGVTQTPKHLITATGQRVTLRCSPRSGDLSVYWYQQSLDQGLQFLIQYYNGEERAKGNILERFSAQQFPDLHSELNLSSLELGDSALYFCASSVGDSHYGYTFGSGTRLTVV.

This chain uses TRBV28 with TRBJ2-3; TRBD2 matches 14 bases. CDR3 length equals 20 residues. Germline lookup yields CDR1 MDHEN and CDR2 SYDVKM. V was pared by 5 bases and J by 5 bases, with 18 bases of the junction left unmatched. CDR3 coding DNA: TGTGCCAGCAGTCCATATCCCTCCAATGGACTAGCGGGGGGCGGAGATACGCAGTATTTT. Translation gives CASSPYPSNGLAGGGDTQYF.